This is a list of T cell receptor beta chains from one sample in a study of T cell clusters in autoimmune cytopenias. From its re-call of the multiplex PCR reads, TCRdb lists each CDR3 protein once, without DNA. The sample totals about 2,900 distinct CDR3 sequences. These records were also assigned to another study, of T cell repertoires in aging, cancer and after chemotherapy.

The sequenced material came from peripheral blood. The receptors shown here come from a human donor in good health. Each CDR3 is given with its conserved first and last residue. Part of the rows lack a size; the others show once, few, many or a class for expanded clones.

cdr3_aa clone_size j_call v_call
CASKKSRLGGTEAFF medium-sized TRBJ1-1 TRBV15
CASSPVGGVGEQYF medium-sized TRBJ2-7 TRBV18
CSARAAGGWTQYF - TRBJ2-3 TRBV20-1
CASSDTVQNTQYF - TRBJ2-3 TRBV6-6
CASSLQGGTEAFF - TRBJ1-1 TRBV4-2
CASSLNRPNYGYTF - TRBJ1-2 TRBV6-5
CASGSGGELFF medium-sized TRBJ2-2 TRBV10-2
CATSDPSGTGTEQYF medium-sized TRBJ2-7 TRBV24-1
CASSLGRTGAGEAFF - TRBJ1-1 TRBV5-1
CASSFLTSGRNTGELFF medium-sized TRBJ2-2 TRBV27
CASSEALGGLTYEQYF medium-sized TRBJ2-7 TRBV6-1
CASSLAQGRNTIYF - TRBJ1-3 TRBV12-3/TRBV12-4
CASSLRDRTYEQYF medium-sized TRBJ2-7 TRBV12-3/TRBV12-4
CACNRATNEKLFF medium-sized TRBJ1-4 TRBV6-1
CATSRDRGIHQPQHF medium-sized TRBJ1-5 TRBV15
CASSYSRYNEQFF medium-sized TRBJ2-1 TRBV19
CASSPRQGELADTQYF medium-sized TRBJ2-3 TRBV18
CASRQDGTGAYEQYF medium-sized TRBJ2-7 TRBV19
CSAYDSGPETQYF - TRBJ2-5 TRBV20-1
CASSTWTGVGYTF medium-sized TRBJ1-2 TRBV6-5
CASGSNHREQYF - TRBJ2-7 TRBV12-5
CATSIGGSGANVLTF medium-sized TRBJ2-6 TRBV24-1
CAISYARHQETQYF - TRBJ2-5 TRBV6-1
CSSTRAGGLAQETQYF - TRBJ2-5 TRBV29-1
CASSLVMTRGEKLFF - TRBJ1-4 TRBV11-2
CAVARGSNYGYTF medium-sized TRBJ1-2 TRBV6-5
CASNRVGEQFF - TRBJ2-1 TRBV7-9
CASSLYGGSYGTDTQYF - TRBJ2-3 TRBV28
CASSPRWVRNTGELFF medium-sized TRBJ2-2 TRBV12-3/TRBV12-4
CASSSHPRTGGGNTIYF - TRBJ1-3 TRBV5-1
CASSLSPYRQDTQYF medium-sized TRBJ2-3 TRBV5-4
CASSYSPNSVEQYF medium-sized TRBJ2-7 TRBV6-6
CASSPHRGYGYTF medium-sized TRBJ1-2 TRBV19
CASSLNGAQPQHF medium-sized TRBJ1-5 TRBV19
CASSQVASGSVTEQFF medium-sized TRBJ2-1 TRBV4-2
CATRSGHRNTGELFF medium-sized TRBJ2-2 TRBV19
CASSKGRLVVTGELFF medium-sized TRBJ2-2 TRBV18
CASTRGNGGEQFF medium-sized TRBJ2-1 TRBV6-1
CASTPASGGEETQYF medium-sized TRBJ2-5 TRBV13
CSTLDRGLGNQPQHF - TRBJ1-5 TRBV20-1
CSASPWGRSSYEQYF - TRBJ2-7 TRBV20-1